The rows below give T cell receptor beta chains drawn from one sample of a study of shared T cell receptors in the human thymus. Profiling relied on immunoSEQ multiplex PCR, and the TCRdb table lists in-frame clones only, not all of them. The sample holds about 540,000 clones, around three quarters seen once. This sample also belongs to another study, concerning human thymus T cells.

Sequenced sample: thymocytes. All receptors come from a boy in the first two years of life with a congenital heart defect. Each CDR3 is given with its conserved first and last residue. A D gene is named only where the DNA matches it firmly. The size of a clone is reported for some rows only, either as once, few or many, or as a class for expanded clones.

v_gene	abundance	j_gene	d_gene	CDR3aa	CDR3nt
TRBV30	.	TRBJ2-5	.	CAWRALRGETQYF	TGTGCCTGGAGAGCACTACGAGGAGAGACCCAGTACTTC
TRBV30	.	TRBJ2-7	TRBD1	CAWSVSETGSYEQYF	TGTGCCTGGAGTGTATCCGAGACAGGGTCCTACGAGCAGTACTTC
TRBV4-1	.	TRBJ2-7	TRBD2	CASSQDRGGPFYEQYF	TGCGCCAGCAGCCAAGATCGGGGGGGACCCTTCTACGAGCAGTACTTC
TRBV2	.	TRBJ2-2	TRBD2	CASSETSGSFGELFF	TGTGCCAGCAGTGAGACTAGCGGGAGTTTCGGGGAGCTGTTTTTT
TRBV5-6	.	TRBJ1-2	.	CASSFGEGGYTF	TGTGCCAGCAGCTTCGGAGAAGGTGGCTATACCTTC
TRBV27	once	TRBJ1-5	.	CASSSGNQPQHF	TGTGCCAGCAGTTCCGGTAATCAGCCCCAGCATTTT
TRBV15	.	TRBJ2-7	TRBD2	CATSRPGTSFSGMYEQYF	TGTGCCACCAGCAGACCCGGGACTAGCTTTTCAGGGATGTACGAGCAGTACTTC
TRBV5-4	few	TRBJ1-2	.	CASSLEGKANYGYTF	TGTGCCAGCAGCTTGGAGGGGAAGGCTAACTATGGCTACACCTTC
TRBV6-4	.	TRBJ1-5	.	CASSVQGTPNQPQHF	TGTGCCAGCAGTGTTCAGGGCACCCCCAATCAGCCCCAGCATTTT
TRBV11-2	few	TRBJ2-7	.	CASSTPGLPSSYEQYF	TGTGCCAGCAGCACACCGGGACTCCCTAGCTCCTACGAGCAGTACTTC
TRBV19	few	TRBJ2-2	TRBD2	CASSSGRAGELFF	TGTGCCAGTAGTAGCGGGAGGGCCGGGGAGCTGTTTTTT
TRBV4-1	.	TRBJ2-1	TRBD1	CASSQESGTGNYNEQFF	TGCGCCAGCAGCCAAGAATCCGGGACAGGAAACTACAATGAGCAGTTCTTC
TRBV19	.	TRBJ2-1	TRBD1	CASSNPDRVDVNEQFF	TGTGCCAGTAGTAATCCGGACAGGGTAGATGTCAATGAGCAGTTCTTC
TRBV5-4	.	TRBJ2-3	TRBD2	CASSLKASGSTDTQYF	TGTGCCAGCAGCTTGAAGGCTAGCGGGAGCACAGATACGCAGTATTTT
TRBV5-1	.	TRBJ2-5	TRBD1	CASTGQGETQYF	TGCGCCAGCACGGGACAGGGGGAGACCCAGTACTTC
TRBV27	.	TRBJ2-7	.	CASSHNEPGGTYEQYF	TGTGCCAGCAGTCATAACGAACCGGGCGGGACCTACGAGCAGTACTTC
TRBV29-1	.	TRBJ2-7	.	CSVEEGAYEQYF	TGCAGCGTTGAGGAGGGAGCTTACGAGCAGTACTTC
TRBV6-1	.	TRBJ1-2	.	CASSGPGVSDGYTF	TGTGCCAGCAGTGGTCCAGGGGTTTCGGATGGCTACACCTTC